This T cell receptor (beta chain) comes out of a study of blood T cell repertoires in COVID-19. Here immunoSEQ multiplex PCR was the method, and the copy in TCRdb shows in-frame clones only, minus some. The table lists some 300,000 clones, around nine tenths of them singletons. Participants were aged roughly 18 to 89 years, lived in 24 US areas, and enrolled virtually. Participant reports of clinical history set cohort assignment. V was trimmed by 6 bases and J by 2 bases, leaving 8 bases between them. Germline-derived CDR1 and CDR2 are MNHEY and SVGAGI. The CDR3 runs 13 residues. The chain employs TRBV6-5 and TRBJ1-5; a possible D gene is TRBD1 (6 bases). The sample was PBMCs or T cells enriched from blood (not recorded which). This receptor was obtained from a woman between 40 and 55 years old who had recovered from COVID-19. The CDR3 spells CASSSGGNQPQHF. For the CDR3, the DNA is TGTGCCAGCAGCTCAGGGGGCAATCAGCCCCAGCATTTT.